The TCR beta chain under discussion was sequenced for a study of breast tumors, draining lymph nodes, adjacent tissues. Broader study findings: The lymph node origin of tumor T cells was framed as consistent with a hypothesis, not demonstrated. Most tumor T cells seemingly derive from lymph node, then expand in tumor. Tumor repertoires ranked between lymph nodes and nontumor tissue in diversity, with V and J gene preferences.

In TCRdb, the multiplex PCR reads were re-called with MiXCR into one record per CDR3 protein. Seen here are over 200,000 distinct CDR3 sequences, nearly 35% observed once, and the top ten hold about 3.9%. The lymph nodes were axillary draining lymph nodes from breast cancer patients. V was shortened by 1 base and J by 9 bases, with 21 bases between the two germline ends. CDR3 length: 16 amino acids. Germline V CDR1 and CDR2: SGHTA, FQGNSA. This clonotype was observed at least ten times. Its antigen is not identified. V is TRBV7-2 and J is TRBJ1-2, with no clear D. The TCR was taken from a female donor with breast cancer. Some clones in this sample may be carry-over from other donors' samples. Specimen: axillary lymph node tissue. The CDR3 nucleotides are TGTGCCAGCAGCTTAGGAGGGTTGCAGCAGTATCCCCGCTACACCTTC. Encoded protein: CASSLGGLQQYPRYTF.